This TCR beta chain was captured in a study of T cell responses to AZD1222 COVID-19 vaccine. Profiling relied on immunoSEQ multiplex PCR, and the TCRdb table lists in-frame clones only, not all of them. The repertoire holds some 200,000 clones, with 88% as singletons. Pooled samples include second doses given at about 4 or 12 weeks. The CDR3 contains 11 residues. Sequences were derived from peripheral blood, sampled 28 days after the second AZD1222 dose. The chain has TRBV21-1 and TRBJ2-7; the table assigns TRBD1, which was not confirmed against the DNA. TRBV21-1 is recorded as a pseudogene. This clonotype was obtained from an adult who received the AZD1222 COVID-19 vaccine. The CDR3 sequence: CASRASYEQYF. The DNA of the CDR3 is TGTGCCAGCAGGGCCTCCTACGAGCAGTACTTC.